This T cell receptor beta chain is from a study of OX40 agonist ivuxolimab in advanced cancers. The table lists this clone with a few counts. The antigen remains unidentified. Findings and caveats of the study: Specificity for antigen went undetermined in the expanded peripheral T cells.

The method was immunoSEQ multiplex PCR; TCRdb's version includes in-frame clones alone and lacks a portion of them. The sample has about 58,000 clones, about 90% seen once. The length of the CDR3 is 14 residues. V was cut by 9 bases and J by 3 bases, with 15 bases left in between. The sequence was collected from an adult with an advanced solid tumor such as melanoma, head and neck, liver or kidney cancer. The chain carries TRBV23-1 and TRBJ1-5; D uncertain. TRBV23-1 is placed among ORFs of uncertain function. The starting material was CD4+ or CD8+ T cells sorted from blood, obtained in a trial of the OX40 agonist ivuxolimab. The DNA for the CDR3 is TGCGCCAGTACCGTCTGTAACACCAATCAGCCCCAGCATTTT. Translation gives CASTVCNTNQPQHF.